Presented here are 15 T cell receptor beta chains from one specimen sequenced in a study of CD8 T cells in ankylosing spondylitis. MiXCR was run by TCRdb on the 5' RACE reads, yielding one entry per CDR3 protein. The data hold some 250,000 distinct CDR3 sequences, with 20% to 30% observed a single time. What was sequenced was blood, either unsorted or a sorted T cell fraction (not recorded which). Receptors originate from a male donor with ankylosing spondylitis or in good health (not recorded which).

The chain links TRBV6-1 to TRBJ2-7; D is perhaps TRBD2 (5 bases). Germline CDR1 MNHNS, CDR2 SASEGT. The germline V and J ends were trimmed by 6 bases and 3 bases, with 9 bases remaining between them. The CDR3 covers 12 residues. For the CDR3, the DNA is TGTGCCAGCAGATTAGGAGGCTACGAGCAGTACTTC. Its protein product is CASRLGGYEQYF.

The J gene is TRBJ1-5, the V gene TRBV12-3 or TRBV12-4, with D perhaps TRBD1 (5 bases). Deletions cut 3 bases from V and 7 bases from J, with 10 bases between. This CDR3 is 13 amino acids long. CDR3 sequence reads: CASSFTGTQPQHF. CDR3 DNA sequence: TGTGCCAGCAGTTTCACAGGCACCCAGCCCCAGCATTTT.

This clonotype appeared a few times. The V gene is TRBV29-1, the J gene TRBJ1-1; possible D gene TRBD1, 5 bases. The V gene lost 3 bases and the J gene lost 0 bases, with 11 bases spanning the gap. The germline CDR1 and CDR2 sequences are SQVTM and ANQGSEA. The CDR3 consists of 14 residues. The CDR3 DNA reads as TGCAGCGTTGATTTAGACAGCATGAACACTGAAGCTTTCTTT. This gives the protein CSVDLDSMNTEAFF.

The chain uses TRBV20-1 and TRBJ2-7; weak D call: TRBD1 (6 bases). V was clipped by 6 bases and J by 2 bases, with 17 bases between them. This CDR3 is built from 14 residues. Germline V CDR1 and CDR2: DFQATT, SNEGSKA (reference sequence). CDR3 DNA sequence: TGCAGTGCAAGGACAGCGTTTGGAACCTACGAGCAGTACTTC. Protein sequence: CSARTAFGTYEQYF.

The chain carries TRBV2 and TRBJ2-1; D call uncertain. Germline CDR1 is SNHLY and CDR2 is FYNNEI. V was pared by 5 bases and J by 0 bases, with 11 bases between. The length of the CDR3 is 15 residues. The CDR3 is CASSQLESSYNEQFF. The CDR3 nucleotides are TGTGCCAGCAGTCAACTGGAGAGCTCCTACAATGAGCAGTTCTTC.

The rearrangement uses TRBV29-1 and TRBJ1-1, with D possibly being TRBD1 (6 bases). Germline-derived CDR1 and CDR2 are SQVTM and ANQGSEA. There are 13 residues in the CDR3. The germline V and J ends were trimmed by 7 bases and 4 bases, with 16 bases remaining between them. The CDR3, as DNA: TGCAGCGCCCCATCGGGCAGGGGCACTGAAGCTTTCTTT. Protein product: CSAPSGRGTEAFF.

V usage is TRBV11-3 and J usage is TRBJ2-5; 13 nucleotides agree with TRBD2. The CDR3 covers 17 residues. Trimming removed 3 bases from V and 0 bases from J; junction bases left unmatched: 4. CDR1 is SGHNT, CDR2 YENEEA, per germline. The DNA of the CDR3 is TGTGCCAGCAGCTTGGGACTAGCGGGGACCTACCAAGAGACCCAGTACTTC. It specifies CASSLGLAGTYQETQYF.

The table lists this clonotype with a few counts. V and J are TRBV20-1 and TRBJ2-5; no definite D call. Deletions cut 3 bases from V and 4 bases from J, with 6 bases between. CDR3 length: 11 amino acids. From germline, CDR1 is DFQATT and CDR2 SNEGSKA (reference sequence). CDR3 region: CSASLAETQYF. In DNA form, the CDR3 reads TGCAGTGCTAGTTTGGCAGAGACCCAGTACTTC.

CDR3: CASSLDWYEQYF. CDR3 coding DNA: TGTGCCAGCAGCTTGGACTGGTACGAGCAGTACTTC. V usage is TRBV28 and J usage is TRBJ2-7; tentatively, D is TRBD2 (5 bases). Looked up from germline, CDR1 is MDHEN and CDR2 is SYDVKM. Trimming removed 6 bases at V and 4 bases at J, with 10 bases between. This CDR3 has 12 residues. The full variable domain, its missing parts supplied by reference TRBV28 and TRBJ2-7, is DVKVTQSSRYLVKRTGEKVFLECVQDMDHENMFWYRQDPGLGLRLIYFSYDVKMKEKGDIPEGYSVSREKKERFSLILESASTNQTSMYLCASSLDWYEQYFGPGTRLTVT.

A note on this clonotype: This could be a read error, since a much larger clone is one nucleotide away. The V call is TRBV5-8, the J call TRBJ2-1, with a weak D call TRBD1 (6 bases). The CDR3 consists of 15 residues. Germline V gene data show CDR1 as SGHTS and CDR2 as YDEGEE. CDR3 protein: CACSSDSLSYNEQFF. In nucleotides, the CDR3 is TGTGCCTGCAGCTCGGACAGCCTCTCCTACAATGAGCAGTTCTTC.

Many counts were recorded for this clonotype. The chain joins TRBV29-1 to TRBJ2-1; 7 bases fit TRBD1. Germline V lookup: CDR1 SQVTM, CDR2 ANQGSEA. After removal of 4 bases from V and 5 bases from J, the junction contained 11 bases not matched to a gene. This CDR3 spans 15 amino acids. CDR3 DNA: TGCAGCGTTGGGCGCTGGGACAGCCCCAACAATGAGCAGTTCTTC. Its translation: CSVGRWDSPNNEQFF.

This clonotype was detected many times. The chain has TRBV20-1 and TRBJ2-7; D is unclear. The V and J ends lost 6 bases and 2 bases respectively, with 11 bases between them. CDR1 is DFQATT, CDR2 SNEGSKA, per germline (reference sequence). The CDR3 has 12 residues. CDR3 sequence: CSATDGPYEQYF. The CDR3 bases are TGCAGTGCAACGGACGGACCCTACGAGCAGTACTTC.

The V and J genes are TRBV20-1 and TRBJ1-1; no clear D gene. Germline lookup yields CDR1 DFQATT and CDR2 SNEGSKA (reference sequence). The length of the CDR3 is 13 residues. The V and J ends lost 5 bases and 3 bases respectively, with 13 bases between them. CDR3 protein: CSAGPELDTEAFF. The CDR3 coding sequence is TGCAGTGCTGGCCCCGAACTGGACACTGAAGCTTTCTTT.

The chain links TRBV7-9 to TRBJ2-1; D unresolved. Germline assignment: CDR1 SEHNR and CDR2 FQNEAQ (reference sequence). The CDR3 has 14 amino acids. V gave up 3 bases and J gave up 7 bases, with 13 bases separating them. In DNA form, the CDR3 reads TGTGCCAGCAGCTTCTGGTTGAGCCCTAATGAGCAGTTCTTC. The encoded protein is CASSFWLSPNEQFF.

This clonotype showed up many times. The CDR3 protein is CSASVGHLSYEQYF. The CDR3 region has the DNA TGCAGTGCTAGTGTTGGACACCTCTCCTACGAGCAGTACTTC. The chain recombines TRBV20-1 with TRBJ2-7; possible D gene TRBD1, 5 bases. This CDR3 is built from 14 residues. Between the trimmed V and J ends, which lost 3 bases and 0 bases, there was a span of 12 bases. Germline V gene sequence: CDR1 DFQATT, CDR2 SNEGSKA (reference sequence).